This TCR beta chain was recorded in a study of T-cell reconstitution after alpha-beta-depleted transplantation in children. A library of TCRbeta sequences, prepared with unique molecular identifiers, was generated. TCRdb ran MiXCR on the PCR reads and lists one entry per CDR3 protein. The sample lists approximately 340,000 distinct CDR3 sequences, around 10% seen once, with 2% to 2.5% in the top ten. This clonotype was counted between two and nine times. The sample consisted of PBMCs from the stem cell graft donor, taken from the stem cell graft. The TCR sequence derives from a human donor who donated a stem cell graft to a child with acute lymphoblastic leukemia.

The CDR3 DNA reads TGTGCCAGCAGTTTTGATCTGGGGGCCAACGTCCTGACTTTC. Protein sequence: CASSFDLGANVLTF. The chain is built from TRBV27 and TRBJ2-6; D unclear. Trimming removed 3 bases at V and 4 bases at J, with 7 bases between. The CDR3 has 14 amino acids. CDR1 and CDR2 from the germline V gene are MNHEY and SMNVEV (reference sequence).